The clone carrying this T cell receptor (beta chain) has just a few counts. Its antigen is still unknown. These data originate in a study of T cell repertoires in cytomegalovirus infection. The overall study: Carrying CMV and the relevant HLA type showed in public TCR beta signatures. Regarding the study as a whole: Of the TCR beta families, the public ones yielded a cumulative frequency that identified carriers of CMV plus the relevant HLA.

One entry per CDR3 protein results from TCRdb running MiXCR on the reads. The sample has fewer than 1,000,000 distinct CDR3 sequences; less than 35% are singletons. The sequence came from a human donor in good health (CMV status not recorded). Some clones in this sample may be carry-over from other donors' samples. Material: cultured CD8+ T cells from PBMCs, obtained from culture after CMV antigen stimulation.

The CDR3 DNA is TGTGCCAGTAGTATCGGGGCGCCGGGCACTGAAGCTTTCTTT. Its protein product is CASSIGAPGTEAFF. V usage is TRBV19 and J usage is TRBJ1-1; a weak D match, TRBD1 (5 bases). Germline CDR1 is LNHDA and CDR2 is SQIVND (reference sequence). The CDR3 consists of 14 residues. V lost 3 bases and J 4 bases, leaving 12 bases between the germline ends.